This TCR beta chain was recovered during a study of radiotherapy plus CTLA-4 blockade in lung cancer. Study in general: Objective responses arose in approximately 19% of patients, and 25% to 35% experienced disease control. Findings and caveats of the study: Tumor-origin TCR clones grew in blood after radiotherapy plus ipilimumab. Response was reportedly best predicted by early blood T cell clone dynamics, with interferon-beta.

Profiling relied on immunoSEQ multiplex PCR, and the TCRdb table lists in-frame clones only, not all of them. The sample consists of 65,000 to 85,000 clones, roughly 70% of them appearing once. CTLA-4 blockade using ipilimumab, together with focal radiation, was received by patients with chemo-refractory metastatic non-small-cell lung cancer. This clone occurred once. What it binds is unknown. The V and J ends lost 1 base and 4 bases respectively, with 17 bases between them. The CDR3 totals 17 residues. CDR1 LGHNA and CDR2 YSLEER come from the germline V gene. This chain links TRBV4-3 with TRBJ1-3, with TRBD1 as a possible D gene (5 bases). The source was peripheral blood, collected from a patient treated with radiotherapy plus ipilimumab. This clonotype was sampled from a human donor with non-small cell lung cancer whose response to radiotherapy plus ipilimumab could not be evaluated. This CDR3 reads CASSQVGAARTGNTIYF. In DNA form, the CDR3 reads TGCGCCAGCAGCCAAGTAGGGGCGGCTAGGACCGGAAACACCATATATTTT.